This is a list of T cell receptor beta chains from one sample in a study of PD-1 blockade in classical Hodgkin lymphoma. Sequencing used immunoSEQ multiplex PCR; TCRdb keeps in-frame clones, though not all of them. The data contain 15,000 or so clones, 83% of them singletons. Sequencing used peripheral blood mononuclear cells (PBMCs), obtained at baseline. Receptor source: a human donor with classical Hodgkin lymphoma. The CDR3 runs from the conserved cysteine through the conserved F or W. D genes are given only for firm matches. Clone size is stated in some rows and not others, as once, few, many or a class when expanded.

CASSLFRASQETQYF	TGTGCCAGCAGTTTATTCAGGGCGTCCCAAGAGACCCAGTACTTC	.	15	TRBJ2-5	.	TRBV27
CASSLVSRAATEAFF	TGTGCCAGCAGCTTAGTGTCCAGGGCCGCCACTGAAGCTTTCTTT	.	15	TRBJ1-1	.	TRBV7-9
CASSLVSGSGANVLTF	TGTGCCAGCAGCTTGGTTTCCGGGTCTGGGGCCAACGTCCTGACTTTC	.	16	TRBJ2-6	.	TRBV5-4
CASSLRAVQTPQETQYF	TGTGCCAGCAGCTTACGGGCTGTGCAAACCCCCCAAGAGACCCAGTACTTC	.	17	TRBJ2-5	.	TRBV7-9
CASSSGTRAGELFF	TGTGCCAGCAGTTCCGGGACGAGGGCCGGGGAGCTGTTTTTT	few	14	TRBJ2-2	.	TRBV7-2
CASSLKEDRVLRNTGELFF	TGCGCCAGCAGCTTAAAGGAAGACAGGGTCCTTAGGAACACCGGGGAGCTGTTTTTT	.	19	TRBJ2-2	TRBD1	TRBV5-1
CASKSTGVNTEAFF	TGTGCCAGCAAATCGACAGGGGTGAACACTGAAGCTTTCTTT	.	14	TRBJ1-1	TRBD1	TRBV6-5
CASSFTGSHEQYF	TGTGCCAGCAGTTTTACAGGATCCCACGAGCAGTACTTC	.	13	TRBJ2-7	.	TRBV6-6
CASSLRGTGELFF	TGTGCCAGCAGCCTTCGGGGCACCGGGGAGCTGTTTTTT	.	13	TRBJ2-2	.	TRBV6-5
CASSVGRYNEQFF	TGTGCCAGCAGCGTAGGGCGCTACAATGAGCAGTTCTTC	.	13	TRBJ2-1	.	TRBV9
CASSFGTGGLYGYTF	TGTGCCAGCAGTTTTGGGACAGGGGGCCTCTATGGCTACACCTTC	few	15	TRBJ1-2	TRBD1	TRBV27
CASSWMSGTDTQYF	TGTGCCAGCAGCTGGATGTCGGGCACAGATACGCAGTATTTT	few	14	TRBJ2-3	.	TRBV7-9
CASSTRGGEQFF	TGTGCCAGTAGTACGAGGGGGGGTGAGCAGTTCTTC	.	12	TRBJ2-1	.	TRBV19
CASSYSSRGGDGYTF	TGTGCCAGCAGTTACTCGTCCCGGGGGGGAGATGGCTACACCTTC	.	15	TRBJ1-2	.	TRBV6-5
CASSYGTGLDGYTF	TGTGCCAGCAGTTACGGGACAGGGCTAGATGGCTACACCTTC	.	14	TRBJ1-2	TRBD1	TRBV6-6
CASSLWGTETQYF	TGCGCCAGCAGCTTGTGGGGTACAGAGACCCAGTACTTC	.	13	TRBJ2-5	.	TRBV5-1
CASSARTLPYF	TGCGCCAGCAGTGCCCGGACCCTCCCGTACTTC	.	11	TRBJ2-7	.	TRBV10-2